The present T cell receptor (beta chain) was sequenced within a study of blood T cell repertoires in COVID-19. Study background: Specimens from acute and convalescent COVID-19 originated in the United States, Italy and Spain. PBMCs, B-cell-depleted T cells, or T cells provided the cDNA or gDNA that made up the material.

The ends were cut back, 1 base at V and 11 bases at J, with 18 bases in the middle. The CDR3 covers 16 residues. Germline values: CDR1 SGHVS, CDR2 FNYEAQ. Per the original methods: Amplification with reference gene primers provided the estimates of nucleated cell counts. Some clones are missing from TCRdb's copy, which holds only in-frame ones; the method was immunoSEQ multiplex PCR. That table gives V, J and clone size, and the DNA gave D and trimming. The repertoire holds 250,000 to 350,000 clones, with around 86% as singletons. This TCR was sampled from a woman younger than 45 who had recovered from COVID-19. Input material: peripheral blood. The chain combines TRBV7-6 with TRBJ1-6; no clear D. The CDR3 DNA reads as TGTGCCAGCAGCTTAGGGCCGGGCAGTGGAGGGACACCCCTCCACTTT. It is translated as CASSLGPGSGGTPLHF.